These 18 T cell receptor beta chains were sequenced from one sample in a study of T cell changes during pregnancy in multiple sclerosis. Assay used: immunoSEQ multiplex PCR; TCRdb lists only in-frame clones, some missing. The table records around 40,000 clones, around 90% of them present only once. The specimen comprised CD8+ T cells from peripheral blood mononuclear cells, sampled in the third trimester of pregnancy. These receptors were collected from a female donor with multiple sclerosis, enrolled in a pregnancy study.

The V and J genes are TRBV30 and TRBJ2-7, with 8 bases aligning to TRBD2. V was clipped by 2 bases and J by 4 bases; unmatched bases: 7. CDR3 size: 14 residues. Germline CDR1 GTSNPN, CDR2 SVGIG (reference sequence). The CDR3 loop reads CAWSYSGSWYEQYF. CDR3 nucleotide sequence: TGTGCCTGGAGTTACAGCGGGAGTTGGTACGAGCAGTACTTC.

The chain joins TRBV6-5 to TRBJ2-5; TRBD1 is a possible D gene (6 bases). Germline values: CDR1 MNHEY, CDR2 SVGAGI. This CDR3 region has 15 residues. V was trimmed by 2 bases and J by 3 bases, leaving 13 bases between them. CDR3 coding DNA: TGTGCCAGCAGTTACGGGGGACACATAGAAGAGACCCAGTACTTC. Amino acids: CASSYGGHIEETQYF.

The chain joins TRBV15 to TRBJ1-5, with D possibly being TRBD1 (6 bases). Looked up from germline, CDR1 is LNHNV and CDR2 is YYDKDF (reference sequence). The germline V and J ends were trimmed by 3 bases and 6 bases, with 18 bases remaining between them. The CDR3 has 16 amino acids. The CDR3 loop reads CATSRTTQGMRQPQHF. The CDR3 coding sequence is TGTGCCACCAGCAGGACGACGCAGGGGATGCGTCAGCCCCAGCATTTT.

This clone was detected a few times. The chain uses TRBV10-3 and TRBJ2-6; D possibly corresponds to TRBD2 (5 bases). In germline, CDR1 is ENHRY, CDR2 SYGVKD. This CDR3 comprises 17 residues. V lost 5 bases and J 0 bases, leaving 14 bases between the germline ends. The DNA for the CDR3 is TGTGCCATCAGTCCGGACTGGACGAACTCTGGGGCCAACGTCCTGACTTTC. Amino acid sequence: CAISPDWTNSGANVLTF.

The chain carries TRBV7-9 and TRBJ2-7; 10 nucleotides line up with TRBD1. The J segment lost 2 bases and the V segment lost 5 bases, leaving 6 bases of the junction unmatched. The CDR3 spans 15 residues. Germline V gives CDR1 SEHNR, CDR2 FQNEAQ (reference sequence). The CDR3 coding sequence is TGTGCCAGCAGCCCCCGGGACAGGGGCCCCTACGAGCAGTACTTC. Translated, it gives CASSPRDRGPYEQYF.

The rearrangement links TRBV7-9 to TRBJ2-3; D gene unclear. The germline CDR1 and CDR2 sequences are SEHNR and FQNEAQ (reference sequence). The CDR3 spans 15 residues. The V and J ends lost 3 bases and 7 bases respectively, with 17 bases between them. The CDR3 DNA reads TGTGCCAGCAGCTTCACCCCACCCATGGAGCATACGCAGTATTTT. Translation gives CASSFTPPMEHTQYF.

The chain uses TRBV4-2 and TRBJ2-1; 9 bases map to TRBD1. V was pared by 0 bases and J by 4 bases, with 10 bases of the junction left unmatched. Germline V gene sequence: CDR1 LGHNA, CDR2 YNFKEQ. This CDR3 spans 18 amino acids. The chain's CDR3 is CASSQDISLGTGYNEQFF. CDR3 coding DNA: TGTGCCAGCAGCCAAGATATCTCCCTCGGGACAGGGTACAATGAGCAGTTCTTC.

The chain has TRBV4-1 and TRBJ1-1; 9 bases agree with TRBD1. The germline V gene has CDR1 MGHRA and CDR2 YSYEKL. This CDR3 comprises 16 residues. CDR3 in amino acids: CASEMGGTGLNTEAFF. CDR3 coding DNA: TGCGCTTCCGAGATGGGAGGGACAGGGCTGAACACTGAAGCTTTCTTT.

This clone was seen a handful of times. The chain carries TRBV10-1 and TRBJ1-2, with 8 bases lining up with TRBD1. With V trimmed by 7 bases and J by 6 bases, 10 bases remained unmatched. The CDR3 spans 14 residues. Germline assignment: CDR1 WNHNN and CDR2 SYGVQD (reference sequence). CDR3 sequence reads: CASIRDRNLHGYTF. In nucleotides, the CDR3 is TGCGCCAGCATTCGGGACAGGAATCTTCATGGCTACACCTTC.

The chain carries TRBV27 and TRBJ2-7; TRBD1 agrees at 7 bases. The V and J ends lost 4 bases and 2 bases, in that order; junction bases with no gene match: 11. Germline lookup yields CDR1 MNHEY and CDR2 SMNVEV (reference sequence). The CDR3 is made up of 16 amino acids. This chain's CDR3 is CASSSPAGQATYEQYF. CDR3 sequence (DNA): TGTGCCAGCAGTTCCCCTGCTGGACAGGCAACCTACGAGCAGTACTTC.

The chain couples TRBV9 to TRBJ2-1, with 7 bases lining up with TRBD1. In germline, CDR1 is SGDLS, CDR2 YYNGEE. The junction had 15 bases not matched to a gene; V was cut back by 4 bases and J by 2 bases. There are 18 residues in the CDR3. DNA for the CDR3: TGTGCCAGCAGCCGGCTAGGGGGCGCAAACGGGCCCTACAATGAGCAGTTCTTC. Its protein product is CASSRLGGANGPYNEQFF.

The chain joins TRBV9 to TRBJ1-6; 10 positions agree with TRBD1. The CDR3 length is 15 residues. After removal of 0 bases from V and 9 bases from J, the junction contained 3 bases not matched to a gene. Germline V gives CDR1 SGDLS, CDR2 YYNGEE. In DNA form, the CDR3 reads TGTGCCAGCAGCGTAGGGGACAGGGGAAGTTCACCCCTCCACTTT. As protein: CASSVGDRGSSPLHF.

This clone was seen more than once but under ten times. CDR3 sequence (DNA): TGTGCCAGCAGCCGACTGGGTAACTATGGCTACACCTTC. Residues: CASSRLGNYGYTF. The rearrangement joins TRBV7-9 to TRBJ1-2; D is uncertain. V shed 5 bases and J shed 1 base, with 8 bases lying between them. The germline V gene has CDR1 SEHNR and CDR2 FQNEAQ (reference sequence). The CDR3 loop spans 13 amino acids. The full variable domain, completed using reference TRBV7-9 and TRBJ1-2, is DTGVSQNPRHKITKRGQNVTFRCDPISEHNRLYWYRQTLGQGPEFLTYFQNEAQLEKSRLLSDRFSAERPKGSFSTLEIQRTEQGDSAMYLCASSRLGNYGYTFGSGTRLTVV.

The chain couples TRBV5-1 to TRBJ2-3; 7 nucleotides align to TRBD2. From germline, CDR1 is SGHRS and CDR2 YFSETQ. The CDR3 totals 17 residues. J was trimmed by 2 bases and V by 0 bases; bases with no gene match: 9. CDR3 amino acids: CASSLDPQRELTDTQYF. CDR3 DNA sequence: TGCGCCAGCAGCTTGGACCCCCAGCGGGAACTCACAGATACGCAGTATTTT. The full variable domain, rest sourced from reference TRBV5-1 and TRBJ2-3, is KAGVTQTPRYLIKTRGQQVTLSCSPISGHRSVSWYQQTPGQGLQFLFEYFSETQRNKGNFPGRFSGRQFSNSRSEMNVSTLELGDSALYLCASSLDPQRELTDTQYFGPGTRLTVL.

This chain joins TRBV4-2 and TRBJ1-6, with D uncertain. This CDR3 has 14 amino acids. Germline V gives CDR1 LGHNA, CDR2 YNFKEQ. Trimming removed 3 bases at V and 3 bases at J, with 6 bases between. Here the CDR3 DNA reads TGTGCCAGCAGCCACAGACTCTATAATTCACCCCTCCACTTT. Protein sequence: CASSHRLYNSPLHF.

The rearrangement uses TRBV4-3 and TRBJ2-7; TRBD1 might be the D (5 bases). The CDR3 has 15 residues. Trimming shortened V by 0 bases and J by 3 bases, and 12 bases separated the two germline ends. Germline values: CDR1 LGHNA, CDR2 YSLEER. CDR3 in DNA: TGCGCCAGCAGCCAAGATTTTCCAGGGAACTACGAGCAGTACTTC. Its translation: CASSQDFPGNYEQYF.

The chain employs TRBV7-6 and TRBJ2-1; 7 bases match TRBD2. The CDR3 is 17 residues long. J gave up 0 bases and V 2 bases, and 7 bases lay outside the gene matches. CDR1 and CDR2 from the germline V gene are SGHVS and FNYEAQ. The CDR3 sequence: CASSLPLAGGSYNEQFF. The CDR3 region has the DNA TGTGCCAGCAGCTTACCCTTAGCGGGCGGCTCCTACAATGAGCAGTTCTTC.

V usage is TRBV5-1 and J usage is TRBJ1-1; 9 bases align to TRBD1. The CDR3 covers 16 residues. Germline V CDR1 and CDR2: SGHRS, YFSETQ. Trimming at V came to 4 bases and at J to 0 bases, leaving 7 bases not matched to a gene. CDR3 nucleotide sequence: TGCGCCAGCAGCCTGACAGGGGGGCGAATGAACACTGAAGCTTTCTTT. Translating it yields CASSLTGGRMNTEAFF.